The rows below give T cell receptor beta chains drawn from one sample of a study of blood T cells in healthy people across ages. Each CDR3 protein gets one entry after TCRdb re-called the 5' RACE reads with MiXCR. Here the sample spans over 600,000 distinct CDR3 sequences, approximately 53% being singletons. The sample taken for sequencing was blood. The receptor set was obtained from a middle-aged man in good health. Each CDR3 is given with its conserved first and last residue. D genes are given only for firm matches. Expanded clones are given a class, and other clones once, few, many or no size at all.

.,TRBV15,TRBJ1-2,.,TGTGCCACCAGCAGACCAACACGGGCCGAGAGTAACTATGGCTACACCTTC,CATSRPTRAESNYGYTF
.,TRBV6-5,TRBJ2-1,.,TGTGCCAGCAGTTACTCGAACAGTGGAGACACTGAGCAGTTCTTC,CASSYSNSGDTEQFF
.,TRBV6-4,TRBJ1-6,.,TGTGCCAGCAGTGAATCCGCCACGCAGGGGTCACCCCTCCACTTT,CASSESATQGSPLHF
few,TRBV28,TRBJ2-7,.,TGTGCCAGCAGTTCACCCTACAGTTACGAGCAGTACTTC,CASSSPYSYEQYF
few,TRBV28,TRBJ1-4,.,TGTGCCAGCAGTTTTGGGCCAACTAATGAAAAACTGTTTTTT,CASSFGPTNEKLFF
few,TRBV9,TRBJ1-2,.,TGTGCCAGCAGCGTCGCGGGGGCTCGGGATGGCTACACCTTC,CASSVAGARDGYTF
few,TRBV7-3,TRBJ2-4,.,TGTGCCAGCACTCCAGGAGGAAACATTCAGTACTTC,CASTPGGNIQYF
.,TRBV7-8,TRBJ2-3,.,TGTGCCAGCAGCTTGAGGCTTGGGGGAGATACGCAGTATTTT,CASSLRLGGDTQYF
few,TRBV7-2,TRBJ2-7,.,TGTGCCAGCAGCTTAGTACAGGGTTCCTACGAGCAGTACTTC,CASSLVQGSYEQYF
once,TRBV25-1,TRBJ2-1,.,TGTGCCAGCAGCGACCAGTCCCCGAGCTCCGACAATGAGCAGTTCTTC,CASSDQSPSSDNEQFF
.,TRBV29-1,TRBJ2-3,.,TGCAGCGTTTTCGGAACAGCTAGCACAGATACGCAGTATTTT,CSVFGTASTDTQYF
.,TRBV30,TRBJ1-2,.,TGTGCCTGGAGTTCCGACAGCCTGATGTGGGGCTACACCTTC,CAWSSDSLMWGYTF
.,TRBV18,TRBJ2-1,.,TGTGCCAGCTCACCATACGGATCGCTAGCGCCTCTGGTAAATGAGCAGTTCTTC,CASSPYGSLAPLVNEQFF
.,TRBV3-1,TRBJ2-3,TRBD2,TGTGCCAGCAGCCACCCAGGACTAGCGGTGTCCCCAGATACGCAGTATTTT,CASSHPGLAVSPDTQYF
.,TRBV7-9,TRBJ1-4,.,TGTGCCAGCAGCCAACAGGGCGGTGTGGCGGAAAAACTGTTTTTT,CASSQQGGVAEKLFF
.,TRBV6-6,TRBJ2-2,.,TGTGCCAGCAGTTATATGGGAATGAAAACCGGGGAGCTGTTTTTT,CASSYMGMKTGELFF
.,TRBV6-1,TRBJ1-2,TRBD1,TGTGCCAGCAGAGGTGAAGGGGGCGGCTATGGCTACACCTTC,CASRGEGGGYGYTF
.,TRBV5-6,TRBJ2-2,.,TGTGCCAGCAGCCCCTCTATAGGCACCGGGGAGCTGTTTTTT,CASSPSIGTGELFF
once,TRBV29-1,TRBJ2-7,.,TGCAACGTGGGGGAGGGGACACCCTACGAGCAGTACTTC,CNVGEGTPYEQYF
.,TRBV12-3/TRBV12-4,TRBJ1-2,.,TGTGCCAGCATTCGGCAGGGCGTAGGCTACACCTTC,CASIRQGVGYTF
.,TRBV20-1,TRBJ1-1,.,TGCAGTGCTAGCGAAGGTGGGACCACTGAAGCTTTCTTT,CSASEGGTTEAFF
.,TRBV27,TRBJ2-1,.,TGTGCCAGCAGTGGAGGGACGGCTCCGGTGGATGAGCAGTTCTTC,CASSGGTAPVDEQFF
.,TRBV7-9,TRBJ1-1,TRBD1,TGTGCCAGCAGCTTGGGGGACAGGGAGGGGGCTGAAGCTTTCTTT,CASSLGDREGAEAFF
once,TRBV28,TRBJ2-7,.,TGTGCCAGCAGGTCGGGGCGGGCTAACCACGAGCAGTACTTC,CASRSGRANHEQYF
.,TRBV11-3,TRBJ2-1,.,TGTGCCAGCAGCTTAGCCGGCGGGCAGGGCCAGCAGTTCTTC,CASSLAGGQGQQFF
.,TRBV18,TRBJ1-4,TRBD1,TGTGCCAGCTCACGTACAGGGGCCGCTACAACTAATGAAAAACTATTTTTT,CASSRTGAATTNEKLFF
few,TRBV5-1,TRBJ1-1,.,TGCGCCAGCAGCTTGACTACAGGCTTGAACACTGAAGCTTTCTTT,CASSLTTGLNTEAFF
many,TRBV29-1,TRBJ2-3,.,TGCAGCGTTCACCAGACGTTAGATACGCAGTATTTT,CSVHQTLDTQYF
.,TRBV7-2,TRBJ2-5,.,TGTGCCAGCAGCCCCCCCGCCCCCTTGGTTCAGTACTTC,CASSPPAPLVQYF
.,TRBV28,TRBJ2-7,TRBD2,TGTGCCAGCAGTCGACCGGGACTAGCGAAAAACGAGCAGTACTTC,CASSRPGLAKNEQYF
.,TRBV29-1,TRBJ2-3,TRBD2,TGCAGCGTGAGGACTAGCGGGACCGATACGCAGTATTTT,CSVRTSGTDTQYF
.,TRBV7-2,TRBJ2-5,TRBD2,TGTGCCAGCAGCTTAGCGGGTGCTAGCGGGGGGCGAGAGCAGTACTTC,CASSLAGASGGREQYF
once,TRBV10-3,TRBJ1-2,.,TGTGCCATCGCCGTTGACAGGAGCTATGGCTACACCTTC,CAIAVDRSYGYTF
.,TRBV29-1,TRBJ2-3,TRBD1,TGCAGCGTTGTGATCCCGAGCAGGGGGAGTTCGAAGACAGATACGCAGTATTTT,CSVVIPSRGSSKTDTQYF
.,TRBV20-1,TRBJ2-3,.,TGCAGTGCGCACGACTACTTCCGCGGTACGCAGTATTTT,CSAHDYFRGTQYF
.,TRBV12-5,TRBJ2-2,.,TGTGCTAGTGGTTTGGTCGCGCTGAAAGGGGCCCCATTAACGAACACCAGGGAGCTGTTTTTT,CASGLVALKGAPLTNTRELFF
.,TRBV4-3,TRBJ2-1,.,TGCGTCAGCAGCCTTGTCCCCCAAAGTGAGCAGTTCTTC,CVSSLVPQSEQFF
.,TRBV5-1,TRBJ1-6,.,TGCGCCAGCAGCTTGGCGCTCCCTGGTTCACCCCTCCACTTT,CASSLALPGSPLHF
.,TRBV7-3,TRBJ2-1,.,TGTGCCAGCAGCGTTCAGGGAGGTGAGCAGTTCTTC,CASSVQGGEQFF
.,TRBV24-1,TRBJ2-3,.,TGTGCCACCAGTGATTTTGGCAGAGGCACAGATACGCAGTATTTT,CATSDFGRGTDTQYF
once,TRBV20-1,TRBJ2-7,TRBD1,TGCAGTGCAGCGGGACAGGGTGCCTACGAGCAGTACTTC,CSAAGQGAYEQYF
.,TRBV5-1,TRBJ2-7,.,TGCGCCAGCAGGGGGGCCGGGACGGCGAGGGGTGAGCAGTACTTC,CASRGAGTARGEQYF